These T cell receptor beta chains were read from a single sample in a study of blood T cells in healthy people across ages. TCRdb fed the 5' RACE reads into MiXCR, producing one record per CDR3 protein. The sample has about 1.5 million distinct CDR3 sequences; less than 45% are singletons. The sample comprised blood. The receptor source for this set is a woman aged 18-29 years in good health. CDR3s leave out the opening cysteine and the closing phenylalanine or tryptophan. Each record gives: J gene, V gene, CDR3 protein.

j_call: TRBJ1-1
v_call: TRBV19
cdr3_aa: AVGPGNTEAF

j_call: TRBJ2-7
v_call: TRBV7-2
cdr3_aa: ASSLEATSYEQY

j_call: TRBJ1-1
v_call: TRBV19
cdr3_aa: ASSFSPGGAEAF

j_call: TRBJ1-2
v_call: TRBV24-1
cdr3_aa: ATSDDSNYGYT

j_call: TRBJ2-7
v_call: TRBV12-3/TRBV12-4
cdr3_aa: ASSFRQGKSYEQY

j_call: TRBJ2-1
v_call: TRBV6-6
cdr3_aa: ASLLGNEQF

j_call: TRBJ2-7
v_call: TRBV20-1
cdr3_aa: SATPDRAIKASYEQY

j_call: TRBJ2-4
v_call: TRBV7-9
cdr3_aa: ASSLPTELAKNIQY

j_call: TRBJ1-2
v_call: TRBV4-3
cdr3_aa: ASSQDWTGGRYGYT

j_call: TRBJ1-2
v_call: TRBV29-1
cdr3_aa: SVEIAGLGYT

j_call: TRBJ2-3
v_call: TRBV28
cdr3_aa: ASSLRPAERIGTDTQY

j_call: TRBJ1-2
v_call: TRBV6-2/TRBV6-3
cdr3_aa: ASSVESAGGYGYT

j_call: TRBJ1-3
v_call: TRBV4-3
cdr3_aa: ASSPRQANTIY

j_call: TRBJ2-1
v_call: TRBV24-1
cdr3_aa: ATSDSWAANNEQF

j_call: TRBJ2-3
v_call: TRBV10-3
cdr3_aa: AISDPGLAGYTDTQY

j_call: TRBJ1-2
v_call: TRBV20-1
cdr3_aa: SARSREIPGRGHT

j_call: TRBJ1-1
v_call: TRBV20-1
cdr3_aa: SARAPTAPEAF

j_call: TRBJ2-1
v_call: TRBV14
cdr3_aa: ASSQESWGSTGLSSYNEQF

j_call: TRBJ2-4
v_call: TRBV4-2
cdr3_aa: ASSQDQGGRAKNIQY

j_call: TRBJ2-3
v_call: TRBV11-2
cdr3_aa: ASSFTEGPADTQY

j_call: TRBJ2-5
v_call: TRBV12-3/TRBV12-4
cdr3_aa: ASSLTTSGGRETQY

j_call: TRBJ1-1
v_call: TRBV29-1
cdr3_aa: SVGSPTEAF

j_call: TRBJ1-5
v_call: TRBV20-1
cdr3_aa: SARVARSNQPQH

j_call: TRBJ2-5
v_call: TRBV6-1
cdr3_aa: ASSDGDRGREIQY

j_call: TRBJ1-5
v_call: TRBV7-9
cdr3_aa: ASSYLTENQPQH

j_call: TRBJ2-5
v_call: TRBV6-6
cdr3_aa: ASSRGLGVSDRETQY

j_call: TRBJ1-2
v_call: TRBV9
cdr3_aa: ASSVTGGVNGYT

j_call: TRBJ1-2
v_call: TRBV29-1
cdr3_aa: SANRNYGYT

j_call: TRBJ1-2
v_call: TRBV4-3
cdr3_aa: ASSHRGTAGGYT

j_call: TRBJ2-2
v_call: TRBV9
cdr3_aa: ASSALLDGNTGELF

j_call: TRBJ2-7
v_call: TRBV7-9
cdr3_aa: ASTPDGFSCEQY